The 19 T cell receptor beta chains listed next were all sequenced from one sample in a study of T cells after posttransplantation cyclophosphamide. Method: immunoSEQ multiplex PCR; TCRdb's copy keeps in-frame clones and lacks some. Singletons are absent from the sample, which has tens of thousands of clones. Treatment was busulfan-fludarabine conditioning, a marrow graft, and cyclophosphamide on days +3 and +4. Material: PBMCs, obtained after allogeneic stem cell transplant with posttransplant cyclophosphamide. These receptors originate from a male patient under 35 who received an allogeneic stem cell transplant from a related donor, was CMV-positive, and had no GVHD. Some T cells may arise from the graft donor.

This clone was detected ten times or more. This chain joins TRBV27 and TRBJ1-5; 10 nucleotides align to TRBD1. This CDR3 region has 17 residues. After removal of 3 bases from V and 0 bases from J, the junction contained 5 bases not matched to a gene. CDR1 MNHEY and CDR2 SMNVEV come from the germline V gene (reference sequence). CDR3 residues: CASSFRDRGYSNQPQHF. CDR3 bases: TGTGCCAGCAGTTTTCGGGACAGGGGATATAGCAATCAGCCCCAGCATTTT.

Ten or more counts support this clone. This chain connects TRBV2 to TRBJ2-5, with TRBD1 matching over 8 bases. V lost 7 bases to trimming and J lost 5 bases; unmatched junction nucleotides: 6. The CDR3 consists of 13 residues. CDR1 and CDR2 from the germline V gene are SNHLY and FYNNEI. The CDR3 sequence is CASMRTGRETQYF. CDR3 coding DNA: TGTGCCAGCATGAGGACAGGGCGGGAGACCCAGTACTTC.

Ten or more counts support this clone. V is TRBV5-1 and J is TRBJ2-2; TRBD1 is a possible D gene (6 bases). Germline V gene sequence: CDR1 SGHRS, CDR2 YFSETQ. Trimming stripped 4 bases from V and 0 bases from J, with 10 bases between. The CDR3 is 15 amino acids. CDR3 DNA: TGCGCCAGCAGCCCGAGACAGGCGAACACCGGGGAGCTGTTTTTT. Its translation: CASSPRQANTGELFF.

This clone has a count of ten or more. This sequence joins TRBV29-1 and TRBJ2-3; possibly TRBD2 for D (6 bases). This CDR3 comprises 12 residues. Germline V gene lookup returns CDR1 SQVTM and CDR2 ANQGSEA. With 4 bases removed from V and 8 bases from J, the gap between germline ends came to 13 bases. DNA for the CDR3: TGCAGCGTTGCAGGAAAGGAGGGTACGCAGTATTTT. Translating gives CSVAGKEGTQYF.

The table lists this clone with many counts. The chain recombines TRBV19 with TRBJ2-7; TRBD1 matches at 8 bases. The CDR3 has 14 amino acids. Germline loops: CDR1 LNHDA, CDR2 SQIVND (reference sequence). The J segment lost 6 bases and the V segment lost 2 bases, leaving 6 bases of the junction unmatched. CDR3: CASSILETGAEQYF. Written as DNA, the CDR3 is TGTGCCAGTAGTATATTGGAGACAGGGGCCGAGCAGTACTTC.

This clone has a handful of counts. The chain uses TRBV9 and TRBJ1-6, with a tentative D call TRBD1 (6 bases). V was cut by 2 bases and J by 8 bases, with 14 bases left in between. CDR3 size: 15 residues. In germline, CDR1 is SGDLS, CDR2 YYNGEE. The CDR3 coding sequence is TGTGCCAGCAGCGTCCGGCCGGGGGGCTATTCACCCCTCCACTTT. This translates into CASSVRPGGYSPLHF.

This clone has ten or more counts. The chain couples TRBV11-2 to TRBJ2-7; 9 bases fit TRBD2. With V trimmed by 0 bases and J by 3 bases, 15 bases remained unmatched. Germline assignment: CDR1 SGHAT and CDR2 FQNNGV. This CDR3 spans 19 amino acids. In DNA, the CDR3 is TGTGCCAGCAGCTTAGATGGGTGGAGACTAGCGGCACTGAGCTACGAGCAGTACTTC. Amino acid sequence: CASSLDGWRLAALSYEQYF.

This clone was counted ten times or more. J is TRBJ2-1 and V is TRBV6-1, with TRBD1 matching over 7 bases. V dropped 7 bases and J dropped 8; count of bases not matched to a gene: 11. Germline values: CDR1 MNHNS, CDR2 SASEGT. CDR3 length equals 14 residues. The CDR3 loop is CASTDRLQGDEQFF. CDR3 nucleotide sequence: TGTGCCAGCACGGACAGGCTCCAGGGGGATGAGCAGTTCTTC.

At least ten counts were recorded for this clone. This chain connects TRBV5-1 to TRBJ2-3, with D unclear. V shed 1 base and J shed 2 bases, with 8 bases lying between them. The CDR3 has 14 amino acids. Germline CDR1 and CDR2: SGHRS and YFSETQ. DNA for the CDR3: TGCGCCAGCAGCTTGTTAGCAACCACAGATACGCAGTATTTT. Translated: CASSLLATTDTQYF.

Ten or more counts support this clone. V and J are TRBV27 and TRBJ2-5, with 10 bases matching TRBD2. Trimming cost V 4 bases and J 2 bases; bases outside gene matches: 1. From germline, CDR1 is MNHEY and CDR2 SMNVEV (reference sequence). The CDR3 runs 14 residues. CDR3: CASSWTSGQETQYF. As DNA, the CDR3 is TGTGCCAGCAGTTGGACTAGCGGTCAAGAGACCCAGTACTTC.

This clone was picked up many times. This chain joins TRBV19 and TRBJ2-1, with a tentative D call TRBD2 (5 bases). Germline CDR1 reads LNHDA; CDR2 reads SQIVND (reference sequence). V shed 4 bases and J shed 3 bases, with 10 bases lying between them. The CDR3 runs 14 residues. CDR3 DNA sequence: TGTGCCAGTAGTACGGACGGAGGCTACAATGAGCAGTTCTTC. Translation: CASSTDGGYNEQFF.

This clone was seen many times. A read error may produce the germline difference seen at one junction end. CDR3 sequence: CASSNPRLSHQPQHF. In DNA form, the CDR3 reads TGTGCCAGTAGTAACCCGAGACTTAGCCATCAGCCCCAGCATTTT. This chain joins TRBV19 and TRBJ1-5; D not resolved. The CDR3 is 15 residues long. Germline assignment: CDR1 LNHDA and CDR2 SQIVND (reference sequence).

This clone was counted many times. The chain is built from TRBV28 and TRBJ2-7; D is possibly TRBD1 (6 bases). The CDR3 runs 14 residues. CDR1 and CDR2 (germline): MDHEN, SYDVKM. Trimming stripped 5 bases from V and 5 bases from J, with 16 bases between. CDR3 in DNA: TGTGCCAGCAGTCGGACAGCGGACATCCACGAGCAGTACTTC. Translating gives CASSRTADIHEQYF.

This clone was recorded at least ten times. The genes are TRBV5-4 and TRBJ1-4, with D maybe TRBD1 (6 bases). Germline assignment: CDR1 SGHNT and CDR2 YYREEE (reference sequence). The V end lost 7 bases, the J end lost 6 bases, and 13 bases lay between the germline ends. CDR3 length: 13 amino acids. The CDR3: CASSEGVDEKLFF. The CDR3 region has the DNA TGTGCCAGCTCCGAGGGGGTGGATGAAAAACTGTTTTTT.

This clone appeared many times. The V gene is TRBV13, the J gene TRBJ1-2; TRBD1 agrees at 7 bases. CDR3 size: 14 residues. Trimming cost V 3 bases and J 2 bases; bases outside gene matches: 3. CDR1 is PRHDT, CDR2 FYEKMQ, per germline (reference sequence). The CDR3 nucleotides read TGTGCCAGCAGCTTGGGACAGATCAACTATGGCTACACCTTC. It codes for CASSLGQINYGYTF.

This clone was seen many times. V usage is TRBV5-3 and J usage is TRBJ2-6; the match to TRBD2 covers 12 bases. TRBV5-3 is given ORF status, its function remaining uncertain. V dropped 1 base and J dropped 4; count of bases not matched to a gene: 3. This CDR3 is built from 17 residues. The CDR3 bases are TGTGCCAGAAGCTTGTCTAGCGGGAGGGACGGGGCCAACGTCCTGACTTTC. Amino acid sequence: CARSLSSGRDGANVLTF.

This clone was counted at least ten times. The chain has TRBV28 and TRBJ2-2, with TRBD2 matching over 7 bases. Per the germline V gene, CDR1 is MDHEN and CDR2 is SYDVKM. V lost 5 bases to trimming and J lost 7 bases; unmatched junction nucleotides: 13. This CDR3 contains 16 residues. CDR3 protein: CASSPGGPGFSGELFF. CDR3 nucleotides: TGTGCCAGCAGTCCGGGGGGACCGGGGTTCAGCGGGGAGCTGTTTTTT. Full variable domain (remainder filled in from reference TRBV28 and TRBJ2-2): DVKVTQSSRYLVKRTGEKVFLECVQDMDHENMFWYRQDPGLGLRLIYFSYDVKMKEKGDIPEGYSVSREKKERFSLILESASTNQTSMYLCASSPGGPGFSGELFFGEGSRLTVL.

Many counts were recorded for this clone. The chain combines TRBV6-1 with TRBJ1-1; D is perhaps TRBD1 (5 bases). The CDR3 spans 17 residues. CDR1 and CDR2 from the germline V gene are MNHNS and SASEGT. With 2 bases removed from V and 1 base from J, the gap between germline ends came to 17 bases. The CDR3 here is CASSEWVRGSQNTEAFF. The CDR3, as DNA: TGTGCCAGCAGTGAATGGGTAAGGGGTTCTCAGAACACTGAAGCTTTCTTT.

This clone was seen at least ten times. This chain joins TRBV28 and TRBJ2-5; 10 bases are a match to TRBD2. The CDR3 consists of 16 residues. V lost 3 bases to trimming and J lost 0 bases; unmatched junction nucleotides: 4. CDR1 and CDR2 from the germline V gene are MDHEN and SYDVKM. This chain's CDR3 is CASSFPLAGYQETQYF. CDR3 coding DNA: TGTGCCAGCAGTTTTCCACTAGCGGGGTACCAAGAGACCCAGTACTTC.